These T cell receptor beta chains were read from a single sample in a study of blood T cells in healthy people across ages. In TCRdb, the 5' RACE reads were re-called with MiXCR into one record per CDR3 protein. Here the sample spans about a million distinct CDR3 sequences, just over 50% being singletons. Sequencing input: blood. These receptors originate from a woman aged 55-69 years in good health. Each CDR3 is given with its conserved first and last residue. D genes are given only for firm matches. Clone size, where shown, is once, few, many, or a class for clones that have expanded.

>TRBJ1-6|TRBV9|NA|NA
TGTGCCAGCAGCGTACAAACGGGAGATAATTCACCCCTCCACTTT
CASSVQTGDNSPLHF
>TRBJ1-2|TRBV28|NA|NA
TGTGCCAGCAGCGACGGATCGGGCACAGGGAAAGGCTACACCTTC
CASSDGSGTGKGYTF
>TRBJ2-1|TRBV6-4|TRBD2|NA
TGTGCCAGCAGTGACATTAGCGGGAGCAATGAGCAGTTCTTC
CASSDISGSNEQFF
>TRBJ2-5|TRBV20-1|NA|NA
TGCAGTGCTCGAAAATTAGGGGCAAGACAAGCCGGAGAGACCCAGTACTTC
CSARKLGARQAGETQYF
>TRBJ2-7|TRBV2|NA|NA
TGTGCCAGCCGTAGGGACGTCAGCTACGAGCAGTACTTC
CASRRDVSYEQYF
>TRBJ2-1|TRBV3-1|NA|NA
TGTGCCAGCAGCCAGAACCTGGCGAATGAGCAGTTCTTC
CASSQNLANEQFF
>TRBJ1-2|TRBV4-2|NA|NA
TGTGCCTGCAGCCAAGAGCAACACGGTCGGGCTGGTGGCTACACCTTC
CACSQEQHGRAGGYTF
>TRBJ1-1|TRBV30|NA|NA
TGTGCCTGGGGTAAAGCTTTCTTT
CAWGKAFF
>TRBJ2-5|TRBV5-1|NA|few
TGCGCCAGCACCCTAGGGGTTGGGGTCTACCAAGAGACCCAGTACTTC
CASTLGVGVYQETQYF
>TRBJ2-5|TRBV11-3|NA|NA
TGTGCCAGCGGCTTAGATACCCAGGGAGGTTCAGAGACCCAGTACTTC
CASGLDTQGGSETQYF
>TRBJ2-7|TRBV4-1|NA|few
TGCGCCAGCAGCCGGACAGCCACCTACGAGCAGTACTTC
CASSRTATYEQYF
>TRBJ2-5|TRBV6-6|TRBD1|few
TGTGCCAGCAGCTTCCGAGCAGGGGGCGCGGAGACCCAGTACTTC
CASSFRAGGAETQYF
>TRBJ1-2|TRBV20-1|TRBD1|few
TGCAGTGCAGGACAGGGGGACTATGGCTACACCTTC
CSAGQGDYGYTF
>TRBJ2-1|TRBV6-1|NA|few
TGTGCCAGCAGTGGTGTTAGCGGACTATACAATGAGCAGTTCTTC
CASSGVSGLYNEQFF
>TRBJ2-7|TRBV7-9|NA|few
TGTGCCAGCAGCTCCCCTGTTCATGACGAGCAGTACTTC
CASSSPVHDEQYF
>TRBJ2-3|TRBV29-1|TRBD2|few
TGCAGCGTAAGGACTAGCGGGGTTGATACGCAGTATTTT
CSVRTSGVDTQYF
>TRBJ2-5|TRBV6-2/TRBV6-3|NA|few
TGTGCCAGCAGTTACTCGTCCGGACGGACCCAGTACTTC
CASSYSSGRTQYF
>TRBJ1-5|TRBV4-1|NA|NA
TGCGCCAGCAGCCAAGGGGCGTCGGGGGGCGCGGGTCAGCCCCAGCATTTT
CASSQGASGGAGQPQHF
>TRBJ2-3|TRBV20-1|NA|NA
TGCAGTGCTAACTGGCGGGGCACTAGCACAGATACGCAGTATTTT
CSANWRGTSTDTQYF
>TRBJ2-1|TRBV25-1|TRBD2|few
TGTGCCAGCAGTGGGGAGGGCTACAATGAGCAGTTCTTC
CASSGEGYNEQFF
>TRBJ1-2|TRBV12-3/TRBV12-4|NA|NA
TGTGCCAGCAGTTCCTCGGGGTATGGCTACACCTTC
CASSSSGYGYTF
>TRBJ2-5|TRBV19|TRBD2|NA
TGTGCCAGTGGGCCGGGGGGGAGAGAGACCCAGTACTTC
CASGPGGRETQYF
>TRBJ2-7|TRBV29-1|TRBD2|many
TGCAGCGTCTGGACTAGCGGGAGCTACGAGCAGTACTTC
CSVWTSGSYEQYF
>TRBJ2-7|TRBV6-9|TRBD1|few
TGTGCCACCACGACTGAGGGGGCGAACTACGAGCAGTACTTC
CATTTEGANYEQYF
>TRBJ2-3|TRBV5-8|TRBD1|NA
TGTGCCAGCAGCTTGCACAGGGGAAGGTATTTT
CASSLHRGRYF
>TRBJ2-7|TRBV20-1|NA|NA
TGCAGTGCCATGTCCCCGGAGGGCTCCTACGAGCAGTACTTC
CSAMSPEGSYEQYF
>TRBJ1-1|TRBV25-1|NA|NA
TGTGCCAGCAGTGACCGGGGGGGGCTCCCCATTTTGTCTGAAGCTTTCTTT
CASSDRGGLPILSEAFF
>TRBJ1-1|TRBV12-3/TRBV12-4|NA|few
TGTGCCAGCAGTAAAACAGGGAGGAACACTGAAGCTTTCTTT
CASSKTGRNTEAFF
>TRBJ2-3|TRBV7-8|NA|NA
TGTGCCAGCAGCTTAGCGCGTGCGATCGCTACGCAGTATTTT
CASSLARAIATQYF
>TRBJ2-5|TRBV6-1|NA|NA
TGTGCCAGCCTATTAGGCGGGTCCAGAGAGACCCAGTACTTC
CASLLGGSRETQYF
>TRBJ1-5|TRBV10-3|NA|NA
TGTGCCATCAGTGGCAGCCGAGATCAGCCCCAGCATTTT
CAISGSRDQPQHF
>TRBJ1-1|TRBV7-2|NA|NA
TGTGCCAGCAGCCCCAGACTGAACACTGAAGCTTTCTTT
CASSPRLNTEAFF
>TRBJ2-3|TRBV6-2/TRBV6-3|NA|NA
TGTGCCAGCAGCTCGTCCTCTACTTACACAGATACGCAGTATTTT
CASSSSSTYTDTQYF
>TRBJ2-3|TRBV27|TRBD2|NA
TGTGCCAGCAGTCGGCTAGCGGGTCCAAGCACAGATACGCAGTATTTT
CASSRLAGPSTDTQYF
>TRBJ2-5|TRBV6-1|TRBD2|few
TGTGCCAGCAGTGCGGGGACTAGCGGGAGGGAGCAGTACTTC
CASSAGTSGREQYF
>TRBJ2-1|TRBV20-1|NA|NA
TGCAGTGCTAGCCCGGAGGGCCGGAACAATGAGCAGTTCTTC
CSASPEGRNNEQFF
>TRBJ2-5|TRBV28|TRBD1|NA
TGTGCCAGCAGTAACGGGACAGACTACTACCCCGAAGACCAAGAGACCCAGTACTTC
CASSNGTDYYPEDQETQYF
>TRBJ2-7|TRBV4-1|NA|NA
TGCGCCAGCAGCTCGTTGGCGGGGTCGGGGCCCTACGAGCAGTACTTC
CASSSLAGSGPYEQYF
>TRBJ2-7|TRBV28|NA|NA
TGTGCCAGCAGTTACGCGGGCGGCGGGAACTACGAGCAGTACTTC
CASSYAGGGNYEQYF
>TRBJ2-5|TRBV12-3/TRBV12-4|NA|NA
TGTGCCAGCAGTGACCTTTGGGGCGGCCAAGAGACCCAGTACTTC
CASSDLWGGQETQYF
>TRBJ2-7|TRBV4-2|NA|NA
TGTGCCAGCAGCCAAGATTCAAATGGCGAAAGGGGGGAAGAGTACTTC
CASSQDSNGERGEEYF
>TRBJ2-5|TRBV11-2|TRBD1|few
TGTGCCAGCAGCCCAATACAGGGGCAAGAGACCCAGTACTTC
CASSPIQGQETQYF
>TRBJ2-5|TRBV11-1|TRBD2|NA
TGTGCCAGCAGCTTAACGGGACTAGTACAAGAGACCCAGTACTTC
CASSLTGLVQETQYF
>TRBJ1-6|TRBV7-2|NA|few
TGTGCCAGCAGCGTCAGGGCAAGCTCCTATAATTCACCCCTCCACTTT
CASSVRASSYNSPLHF
>TRBJ1-6|TRBV27|TRBD1|NA
TGTGCCAGCAGTTTCTTGGGACAGCCAGGATCACCCCTCCACTTT
CASSFLGQPGSPLHF
>TRBJ2-7|TRBV6-7|TRBD1|NA
TGTGCCAGCAGTTACTCACCGGGACAGCCCTACGAGCAGTACTTC
CASSYSPGQPYEQYF
>TRBJ2-7|TRBV20-1|NA|NA
TGCAGTGCTACGTTGTTCGAGCAGTACTTC
CSATLFEQYF
>TRBJ1-1|TRBV7-9|NA|NA
TGTGCCAGCAGCTTAGCGATGGGGTCAGGGATTGAAGCTTTCTTT
CASSLAMGSGIEAFF